This TCR beta chain was found in a study of post-analysis software for immune sequencing data. This clonotype came up a few times. The antigen remains unidentified. TCR beta libraries were prepared from cDNA with unique molecular identifiers. Starting from around 0.96 to 9.9 million T cells, the study yielded about 490,000 cDNA molecules. Each CDR3 protein is one row after TCRdb ran MiXCR on the PCR reads. The profile shows approximately 360,000 distinct CDR3 sequences, 30% to 45% of them singletons. The study's findings and limits: F measure grouped same-batch samples tightly together.

Sample: blood. The clonotype originates from a girl aged 5-17 years with multiple sclerosis.

Here the CDR3 DNA reads TGTGCCAGCAGCGTCGGGACAGGGGATGGCTACACCTTC. Translation gives CASSVGTGDGYTF. The chain joins TRBV7-3 to TRBJ1-2; 10 bases map to TRBD1. Germline V gene data show CDR1 as SGHTA and CDR2 as FQGTGA. V lost 5 bases, J lost 6 bases, and 3 bases stayed unmatched. This CDR3 has 13 amino acids.